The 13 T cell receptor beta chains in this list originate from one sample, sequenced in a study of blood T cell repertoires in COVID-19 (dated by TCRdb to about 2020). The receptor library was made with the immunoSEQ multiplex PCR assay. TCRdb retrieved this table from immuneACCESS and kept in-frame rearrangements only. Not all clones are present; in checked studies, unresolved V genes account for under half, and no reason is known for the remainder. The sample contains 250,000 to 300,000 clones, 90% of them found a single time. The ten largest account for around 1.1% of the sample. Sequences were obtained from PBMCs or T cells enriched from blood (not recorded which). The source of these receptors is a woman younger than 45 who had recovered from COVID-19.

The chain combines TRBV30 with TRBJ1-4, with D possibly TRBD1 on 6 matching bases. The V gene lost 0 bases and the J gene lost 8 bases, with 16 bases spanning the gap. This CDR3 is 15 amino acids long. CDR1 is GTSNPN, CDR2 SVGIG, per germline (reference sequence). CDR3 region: CAWSVVMGGLEKLFF. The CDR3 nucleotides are TGTGCCTGGAGTGTCGTGATGGGGGGGCTAGAAAAACTGTTTTTT.

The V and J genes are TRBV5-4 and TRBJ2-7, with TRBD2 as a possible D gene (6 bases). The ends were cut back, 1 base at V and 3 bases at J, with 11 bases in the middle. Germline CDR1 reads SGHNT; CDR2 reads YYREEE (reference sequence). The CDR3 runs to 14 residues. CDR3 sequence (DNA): TGTGCCAGCAGCTTGCCGGGACTCTACTACGAGCAGTACTTC. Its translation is CASSLPGLYYEQYF.

The CDR3 region is CASSLGQPTPYGYTF. The CDR3 nucleotides read TGCGCCAGCAGCTTGGGACAGCCTACACCCTATGGCTACACCTTC. The chain employs TRBV5-1 and TRBJ1-2, with a weak D call TRBD1 (5 bases). The CDR3 loop spans 15 amino acids. Germline loops: CDR1 SGHRS, CDR2 YFSETQ. V lost 0 bases, J lost 4 bases, and 13 bases lay in between.

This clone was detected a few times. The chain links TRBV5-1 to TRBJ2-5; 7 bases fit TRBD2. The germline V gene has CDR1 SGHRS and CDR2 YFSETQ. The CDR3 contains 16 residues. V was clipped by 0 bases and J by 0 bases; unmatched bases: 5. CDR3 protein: CASSLVGGSNQETQYF. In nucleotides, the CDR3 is TGCGCCAGCAGCTTGGTGGGCGGGAGCAACCAAGAGACCCAGTACTTC.

The CDR3 DNA follows: TGTGCCAGCAGATCACCGGGACAGGGGTACGAGCAGTACTTC. Its translation: CASRSPGQGYEQYF. The chain links TRBV28 to TRBJ2-7; 10 positions match TRBD1. CDR3 length: 14 amino acids. Germline assignment: CDR1 MDHEN and CDR2 SYDVKM. V was clipped by 6 bases and J by 4 bases; unmatched bases: 6. The full variable domain, rest sourced from reference TRBV28 and TRBJ2-7, is DVKVTQSSRYLVKRTGEKVFLECVQDMDHENMFWYRQDPGLGLRLIYFSYDVKMKEKGDIPEGYSVSREKKERFSLILESASTNQTSMYLCASRSPGQGYEQYFGPGTRLTVT.

CDR3 nucleotides: TGTGCCAGCAGCTCCAAATTCGAGGGCCCGCTGGGGAGCTACACCTTC. It encodes CASSSKFEGPLGSYTF. The rearrangement uses TRBV5-6 and TRBJ1-2; D call uncertain. CDR3 length: 16 amino acids. The germline gives CDR1 SGHDT, CDR2 YYEEEE. V lost 3 bases and J 9 bases, leaving 24 bases between the germline ends.

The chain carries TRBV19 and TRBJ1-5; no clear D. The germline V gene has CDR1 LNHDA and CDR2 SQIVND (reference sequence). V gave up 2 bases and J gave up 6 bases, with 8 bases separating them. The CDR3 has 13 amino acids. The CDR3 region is CASSISEGQPQHF. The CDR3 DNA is TGTGCCAGTAGTATAAGTGAGGGTCAGCCCCAGCATTTT.

CDR3 sequence: CASRRDRGPEAFF. The DNA of the CDR3 is TGTGCCAGTAGGAGGGACAGGGGGCCTGAAGCTTTCTTT. The chain links TRBV19 to TRBJ1-1, with 12 bases aligning to TRBD1. V trimming: 6 bases; J trimming: 6 bases; junction bases outside the gene matches: 2. The CDR3 has 13 amino acids. Germline CDR1 LNHDA, CDR2 SQIVND (reference sequence).

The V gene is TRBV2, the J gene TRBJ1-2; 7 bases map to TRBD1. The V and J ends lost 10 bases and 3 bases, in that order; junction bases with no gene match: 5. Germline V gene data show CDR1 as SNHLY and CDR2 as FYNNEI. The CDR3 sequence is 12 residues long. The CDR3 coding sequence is TGTGCCACTACAGGACAGGACTATGGCTACACCTTC. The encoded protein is CATTGQDYGYTF.

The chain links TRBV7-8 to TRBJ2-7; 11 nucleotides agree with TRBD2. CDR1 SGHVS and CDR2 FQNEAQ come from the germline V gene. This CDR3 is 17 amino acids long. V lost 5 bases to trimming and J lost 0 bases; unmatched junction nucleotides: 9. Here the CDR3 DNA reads TGTGCCAGCAGCACCGGGACTAGCGGTCGGGCCTCCTACGAGCAGTACTTC. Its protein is CASSTGTSGRASYEQYF.

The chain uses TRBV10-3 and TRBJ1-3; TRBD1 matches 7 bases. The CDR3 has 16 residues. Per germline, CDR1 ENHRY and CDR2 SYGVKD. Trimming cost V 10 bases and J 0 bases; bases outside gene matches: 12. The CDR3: CANADRDPTSGNTIYF. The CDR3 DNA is TGTGCCAACGCTGACAGGGACCCAACCTCTGGAAACACCATATATTTT.

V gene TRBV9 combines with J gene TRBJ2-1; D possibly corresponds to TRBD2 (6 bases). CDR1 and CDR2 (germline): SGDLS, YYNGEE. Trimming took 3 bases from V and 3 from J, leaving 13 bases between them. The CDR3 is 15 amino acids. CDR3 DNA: TGTGCCAGCAGCGAGGTAGCGGCTGGCTACAATGAGCAGTTCTTC. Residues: CASSEVAAGYNEQFF.

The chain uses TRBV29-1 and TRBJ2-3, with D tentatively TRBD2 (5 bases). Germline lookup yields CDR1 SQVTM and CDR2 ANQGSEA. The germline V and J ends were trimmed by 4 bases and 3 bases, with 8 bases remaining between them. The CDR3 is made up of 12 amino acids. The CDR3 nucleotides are TGCAGCGTTGGCCGGGGTACAGATACGCAGTATTTT. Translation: CSVGRGTDTQYF.